This TCR beta chain was recorded in a study of breast tumors, draining lymph nodes, adjacent tissues. Study-wide results and caveats: Tumors had less TCR diversity than lymph nodes, more than nontumor tissue. The data were judged consistent with most tumor T cells coming from lymph node and expanding in tumor.

Using its own MiXCR run on the multiplex PCR reads, TCRdb lists one record per CDR3 protein. Counted here are 200,000 or so distinct CDR3 sequences, approximately 33% occurring once; the ten biggest clones make up around 4.4%. A note on this clonotype: What it binds is not known.

The lymph nodes were axillary draining lymph nodes from breast cancer patients. The CDR3 is 15 amino acids. V shed 5 bases, J shed 11 bases, and the junction held 16 bases outside the gene matches. CDR1 is WSHSY and CDR2 is SAAADI in the germline V gene. The clonotype originates from a female donor with breast cancer. Some clones in this sample may be carry-over from other donors' samples. The material sequenced was axillary lymph node tissue. This sequence joins TRBV10-2 and TRBJ2-3; 7 bases agree with TRBD2. The CDR3 is CASSRGDDGYNEQYF. CDR3 in DNA: TGCGCCAGCAGTCGGGGGGACGACGGTTACAATGAGCAGTATTTT.